This TCR beta chain was documented in a study of cytomegalovirus exposure and HLA in healthy donors. J lost 1 base, V lost 6 bases, and 4 bases had no gene match. Germline loops: CDR1 LNHDA, CDR2 SQIVND (reference sequence). The CDR3 length is 15 residues. The PCR ran on 60 Vbeta and 13 Jbeta primers. The protocol was immunoSEQ multiplex PCR, while the TCRdb copy is restricted to in-frame clones and leaves out a portion. The repertoire holds over 130,000 clones, with more than 75% as singletons. Study-wide results and limits: Overall, approximately 180 TCR beta chains were annotated as cytomegalovirus-associated. The availability of immune exposure information extended only to CMV serostatus. Trimming of TCR beta V- and J-genes showed a link, identified in a later analysis, to a missense DCLRE1C variant.

Note on this clone: Its antigen is unknown.

This sequence joins TRBV19 and TRBJ2-2; 8 nucleotides line up with TRBD1. The sequenced material came from PBMCs. The TCR was taken from a man aged 50 to 60 in good health and CMV-seronegative. CDR3 bases: TGTGCCAGTAGACGGGGACAGGTGAACACCGGGGAGCTGTTTTTT. This sequence encodes CASRRGQVNTGELFF. The whole variable domain, remainder taken from reference TRBV19 and TRBJ2-2, is DGGITQSPKYLFRKEGQNVTLSCEQNLNHDAMYWYRQDPGQGLRLIYYSQIVNDFQKGDIAEGYSVSREKKESFPLTVTSAQKNPTAFYLCASRRGQVNTGELFFGEGSRLTVL.